The rows below give T cell receptor beta chains drawn from one sample of a study of T cell responses to AZD1222 COVID-19 vaccine. Method: immunoSEQ multiplex PCR; TCRdb's copy keeps in-frame clones and lacks some. This table has over 120,000 clones, approximately 89% appearing once. The sequences come from peripheral blood, collected 28 days after the second AZD1222 dose. The receptors were gathered from an adult who received the AZD1222 COVID-19 vaccine. Both conserved end residues are part of each CDR3. The order of the fields is clone size, D gene, V gene, J gene, CDR3 DNA, CDR3 protein. A D gene is named only where the DNA matches it firmly. Clone size is shown for a subset of rows, as once, few, many or a class of expanded clone.

abundance: -
d_gene: -
v_gene: TRBV6-2/TRBV6-3
j_gene: TRBJ1-1
CDR3nt: TGTGCCAGCAGTTACTCCCAGGGGCGATACACTGAAGCTTTCTTT
CDR3aa: CASSYSQGRYTEAFF

abundance: -
d_gene: -
v_gene: TRBV6-2/TRBV6-3
j_gene: TRBJ2-3
CDR3nt: TGTGCCAGCAGTTTAGGAAGATCTAGCACAGATACGCAGTATTTT
CDR3aa: CASSLGRSSTDTQYF

abundance: -
d_gene: TRBD2
v_gene: TRBV27
j_gene: TRBJ2-1
CDR3nt: TGTGCCAGCAGTTTACGGCGGGAGGGCCGGGACAATGAGCAGTTCTTC
CDR3aa: CASSLRREGRDNEQFF

abundance: -
d_gene: -
v_gene: TRBV12-3/TRBV12-4
j_gene: TRBJ1-3
CDR3nt: TGTGCCAGCAGTTTTGGGGAGGGAAACACCATATATTTT
CDR3aa: CASSFGEGNTIYF

abundance: -
d_gene: TRBD1
v_gene: TRBV23-1
j_gene: TRBJ1-2
CDR3nt: TGCGCCAGCAGTCAATCGGCCCCGGGACAGGGAATCGGCTACACCTTC
CDR3aa: CASSQSAPGQGIGYTF

abundance: -
d_gene: -
v_gene: TRBV21-1
j_gene: TRBJ1-5
CDR3nt: TGTGCCAGCATCCAAGTTGATCAGCCCCAGCATTTT
CDR3aa: CASIQVDQPQHF

abundance: once
d_gene: TRBD1
v_gene: TRBV5-5
j_gene: TRBJ2-3
CDR3nt: TGTGCCAGCAGCTCCGGGACAGGAGGCACAGATACGCAGTATTTT
CDR3aa: CASSSGTGGTDTQYF

abundance: -
d_gene: -
v_gene: TRBV11-2
j_gene: TRBJ2-3
CDR3nt: TGTGCCAGCAGCTCCGGAGCGGGCACTAGCACAGATACGCAGTATTTT
CDR3aa: CASSSGAGTSTDTQYF

abundance: -
d_gene: TRBD1
v_gene: TRBV9
j_gene: TRBJ2-7
CDR3nt: TGTGCCAGCAGCGTAGGGGACAGACCCTACGAGCAGTACTTC
CDR3aa: CASSVGDRPYEQYF

abundance: -
d_gene: -
v_gene: TRBV7-8
j_gene: TRBJ1-5
CDR3nt: TGTGCCAGCAGCCGGTTCACAGGGACCCGCGTTCGCAATCAGCCCCAGCATTTT
CDR3aa: CASSRFTGTRVRNQPQHF

abundance: -
d_gene: -
v_gene: TRBV29-1
j_gene: TRBJ1-1
CDR3nt: TGCAGCGTTGGGGGGGGTCTGGTAGCTTTCTTT
CDR3aa: CSVGGGLVAFF

abundance: -
d_gene: -
v_gene: TRBV5-1
j_gene: TRBJ1-2
CDR3nt: TGCGCCAGCAGCTTGGGGGCCTTGGGTAACTATGGCTACACCTTC
CDR3aa: CASSLGALGNYGYTF

abundance: -
d_gene: -
v_gene: TRBV6-2/TRBV6-3
j_gene: TRBJ1-5
CDR3nt: TGTGCCAGCAGTCTACAGGGAGTTGGTCCGCCCCAGCATTTT
CDR3aa: CASSLQGVGPPQHF

abundance: -
d_gene: TRBD2
v_gene: TRBV27
j_gene: TRBJ2-3
CDR3nt: TGTGCCAGCAGTTCCTTAGCGGGAGGCACAGATACGCAGTATTTT
CDR3aa: CASSSLAGGTDTQYF

abundance: -
d_gene: TRBD1
v_gene: TRBV18
j_gene: TRBJ1-1
CDR3nt: TGTGCCAGCTCACCGGATTATCAGGGGGGCACTGAAGCTTTCTTT
CDR3aa: CASSPDYQGGTEAFF

abundance: -
d_gene: -
v_gene: TRBV3-1/TRBV3-2
j_gene: TRBJ2-7
CDR3nt: TGTGCCAGCAGCCTGGGAGACCGAAGTTTGTACGAGCAGTACTTC
CDR3aa: CASSLGDRSLYEQYF

abundance: -
d_gene: -
v_gene: TRBV20-1
j_gene: TRBJ2-7
CDR3nt: TGCAGTGCGAGCGAATACGAGCAGTACTTC
CDR3aa: CSASEYEQYF

abundance: -
d_gene: -
v_gene: TRBV7-8
j_gene: TRBJ2-5
CDR3nt: TGTGCCAGCAGCTTCGGTGGAGGGGAGACCCAGTACTTC
CDR3aa: CASSFGGGETQYF

abundance: -
d_gene: -
v_gene: TRBV5-6
j_gene: TRBJ1-6
CDR3nt: TGTGCCAGCAGCTCAGCCGGAGTCTCCTATAATTCACCCCTCCACTTT
CDR3aa: CASSSAGVSYNSPLHF

abundance: -
d_gene: -
v_gene: TRBV9
j_gene: TRBJ1-2
CDR3nt: TGTGCCAGCAGCGCTACAGGAACTGAATACTATGGCTACACCTTC
CDR3aa: CASSATGTEYYGYTF

abundance: -
d_gene: -
v_gene: TRBV30
j_gene: TRBJ1-1
CDR3nt: TGTGCCTGGAGTGTACTGAAAAAAACTGAAGCTTTCTTT
CDR3aa: CAWSVLKKTEAFF

abundance: -
d_gene: -
v_gene: TRBV18
j_gene: TRBJ2-2
CDR3nt: TGTGCCAGCTCACCACTTCTCAGACTAGACAGTGGGGAGCTGTTTTTT
CDR3aa: CASSPLLRLDSGELFF

abundance: -
d_gene: -
v_gene: TRBV14
j_gene: TRBJ2-2
CDR3nt: TGTGCCAGCAGCCAAGGCAATAGCGGGGAGCTGTTTTTT
CDR3aa: CASSQGNSGELFF

abundance: -
d_gene: -
v_gene: TRBV20-1
j_gene: TRBJ2-1
CDR3nt: TGCAGTGCTGATTACAATGAGCAGTTCTTC
CDR3aa: CSADYNEQFF

abundance: -
d_gene: TRBD1
v_gene: TRBV7-2
j_gene: TRBJ2-2
CDR3nt: TGTGCCAGCAGCAGCGGAGAGACAGGGCCCGGGGAGCTGTTTTTT
CDR3aa: CASSSGETGPGELFF

abundance: -
d_gene: -
v_gene: TRBV12-3/TRBV12-4
j_gene: TRBJ1-2
CDR3nt: TGTGCCAGCAGTTCAGGCCACTACTATGGCTACACCTTC
CDR3aa: CASSSGHYYGYTF

abundance: -
d_gene: TRBD2
v_gene: TRBV27
j_gene: TRBJ2-3
CDR3nt: TGTGCCAGCAGTCCGCTAGCGGGAGGAGTCACAGATACGCAGTATTTT
CDR3aa: CASSPLAGGVTDTQYF

abundance: -
d_gene: -
v_gene: TRBV30
j_gene: TRBJ1-4
CDR3nt: TGTGCCTGGAGTGTCCTCAGTGCGGCTAATGAAAAACTGTTTTTT
CDR3aa: CAWSVLSAANEKLFF

abundance: -
d_gene: TRBD1
v_gene: TRBV11-3
j_gene: TRBJ1-1
CDR3nt: TGTGCCAGCAGAAAAGGGACAGGGCTTGAAGCTTTCTTT
CDR3aa: CASRKGTGLEAFF

abundance: -
d_gene: -
v_gene: TRBV27
j_gene: TRBJ1-2
CDR3nt: TGTGCCAGCAGAGGCAATGGATTCGGCTATGGCTACACCTTC
CDR3aa: CASRGNGFGYGYTF

abundance: -
d_gene: TRBD1
v_gene: TRBV19
j_gene: TRBJ1-1
CDR3nt: TGTGCCAGTAGTACTCGACAGGGATGGAACACTGAAGCTTTCTTT
CDR3aa: CASSTRQGWNTEAFF

abundance: -
d_gene: TRBD1
v_gene: TRBV7-8
j_gene: TRBJ2-7
CDR3nt: TGTGCCAGCAGCCTTCACCGGGACAGGGGTGGCGAGCAGTACTTC
CDR3aa: CASSLHRDRGGEQYF

abundance: -
d_gene: TRBD2
v_gene: TRBV29-1
j_gene: TRBJ2-5
CDR3nt: TGCAGCGTTGAATCCTGGGGGGGGGAGTCAGAGACCCAGTACTTC
CDR3aa: CSVESWGGESETQYF

abundance: few
d_gene: TRBD2
v_gene: TRBV4-3
j_gene: TRBJ2-5
CDR3nt: TGCGCCAGCAGCCCGACCGGGACTAGCGGGAGTGAGACCCAGTACTTC
CDR3aa: CASSPTGTSGSETQYF

abundance: -
d_gene: -
v_gene: TRBV18
j_gene: TRBJ1-1
CDR3nt: TGTGCCACCGCAGGGACCGGAGTGAACACTGAAGCTTTCTTT
CDR3aa: CATAGTGVNTEAFF

abundance: -
d_gene: -
v_gene: TRBV4-1
j_gene: TRBJ1-1
CDR3nt: TGCGCCAGCAGCCGCGGGGGCTACACTGAAGCTTTCTTT
CDR3aa: CASSRGGYTEAFF

abundance: -
d_gene: -
v_gene: TRBV5-6
j_gene: TRBJ2-7
CDR3nt: TGTGCCAGCAGCTCGGGCCAGCCCTCCTACGAGCAGTACTTC
CDR3aa: CASSSGQPSYEQYF

abundance: -
d_gene: -
v_gene: TRBV7-8
j_gene: TRBJ2-2
CDR3nt: TGTGCCAGCAGCCCAGAGGGCCAAATGAACACCGGGGAGCTGTTTTTT
CDR3aa: CASSPEGQMNTGELFF

abundance: -
d_gene: TRBD1
v_gene: TRBV5-4
j_gene: TRBJ2-1
CDR3nt: TGTGCCAGCAGCCTTCAGGGGGCATCTTACAATGAGCAGTTCTTC
CDR3aa: CASSLQGASYNEQFF

abundance: -
d_gene: TRBD1
v_gene: TRBV6-5
j_gene: TRBJ1-3
CDR3nt: TGTGCCAGCAGACGACAGGGCAACTCTGGAAACACCATATATTTT
CDR3aa: CASRRQGNSGNTIYF

abundance: -
d_gene: -
v_gene: TRBV5-6
j_gene: TRBJ2-7
CDR3nt: TGTGCCAGCAGCTTACGACGGTACTACGAGCAGTACTTC
CDR3aa: CASSLRRYYEQYF

abundance: -
d_gene: TRBD1
v_gene: TRBV7-9
j_gene: TRBJ1-3
CDR3nt: TGTGCCAGCAGCTTAGGACAGGGATCAGGAAACACCATATATTTT
CDR3aa: CASSLGQGSGNTIYF

abundance: -
d_gene: -
v_gene: TRBV9
j_gene: TRBJ1-6
CDR3nt: TGTGCCAGCAGCGTCGGCAGTTATAATTCACCCCTCCACTTT
CDR3aa: CASSVGSYNSPLHF

abundance: -
d_gene: -
v_gene: TRBV5-8
j_gene: TRBJ1-2
CDR3nt: TGTGCCAGCAGCCGATCTGCTTCCTTC
CDR3aa: CASSRSASF

abundance: -
d_gene: TRBD1
v_gene: TRBV28
j_gene: TRBJ1-1
CDR3nt: TGTGCCAGCAGCCTCCCGGGACAGGGGACCTCTTTCTTT
CDR3aa: CASSLPGQGTSFF